The present entry profiles one TCR beta chain with its context. These data belong to a study of blood T cell repertoires in COVID-19. Looking at the study overall: The study drew acute and convalescent COVID-19 samples from the United States, Italy and Spain. PBMCs, B-cell-depleted T cells, or T cells were the source of the cDNA or gDNA that made up the material.

V was pared by 2 bases and J by 10 bases, with 7 bases of the junction left unmatched. Germline loops: CDR1 SGHRS, CDR2 YFSETQ. The CDR3 has 15 amino acids. Original processing notes: Amplification of reference gene primers provided the estimated nucleated cell counts. The repertoire was sequenced with immunoSEQ multiplex PCR; TCRdb's copy has only in-frame clones and lacks some. V and J calls and clone size are as listed in that table; D and trimming were resolved from the DNA. Of about 94,000 clones in the sample, about 80% are singletons; the top ten hold around 6.6%. The rearrangement joins TRBV5-1 to TRBJ1-6; 9 positions match TRBD1. The material sequenced was peripheral blood. This TCR came from a man between 60 and 75 years old with acute or convalescent COVID-19. Written as DNA, the CDR3 is TGCGCCAGCAGCTTTGGGGACAGGGTGCCCTCACCCCTCCACTTT. Amino acids: CASSFGDRVPSPLHF.